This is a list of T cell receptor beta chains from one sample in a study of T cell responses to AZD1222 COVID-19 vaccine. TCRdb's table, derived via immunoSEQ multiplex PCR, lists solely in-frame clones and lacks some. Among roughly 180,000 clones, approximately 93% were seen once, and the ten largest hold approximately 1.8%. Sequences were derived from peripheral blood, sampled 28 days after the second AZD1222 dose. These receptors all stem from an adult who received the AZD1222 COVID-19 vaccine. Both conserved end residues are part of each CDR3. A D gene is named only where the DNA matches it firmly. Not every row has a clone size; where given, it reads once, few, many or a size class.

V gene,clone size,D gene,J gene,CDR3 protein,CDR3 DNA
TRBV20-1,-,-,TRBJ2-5,CSASKQGETQYF,TGCAGTGCTAGTAAGCAGGGTGAGACCCAGTACTTC
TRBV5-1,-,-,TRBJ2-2,CASSLSFVGGLEELFF,TGCGCCAGCAGCTTGAGTTTTGTCGGGGGGCTAGAGGAGCTGTTTTTT
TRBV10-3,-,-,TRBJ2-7,CAISGGGRAYEQYF,TGTGCCATCAGTGGGGGGGGCAGGGCCTACGAGCAGTACTTC
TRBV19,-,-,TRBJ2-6,CASSTIETGANVLTF,TGTGCCAGTAGTACGATAGAAACTGGGGCCAACGTCCTGACTTTC
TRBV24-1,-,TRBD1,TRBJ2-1,CATSGNRQGAYNEQFF,TGTGCCACCAGTGGTAACCGACAGGGGGCCTACAATGAGCAGTTCTTC
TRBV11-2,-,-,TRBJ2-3,CASSLFAGAGDTQYF,TGTGCCAGCAGCTTATTCGCGGGGGCGGGAGATACGCAGTATTTT
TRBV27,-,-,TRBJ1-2,CASSFRGGYGYTF,TGTGCCAGCAGTTTTCGAGGGGGCTATGGCTACACCTTC
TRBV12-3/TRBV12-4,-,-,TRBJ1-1,CASSLYRDTEAFF,TGTGCCAGCAGTCTCTACAGGGACACTGAAGCTTTCTTT
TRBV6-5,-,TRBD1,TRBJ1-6,CASTEWDRANSPLHF,TGTGCCAGCACCGAGTGGGACAGGGCTAATTCACCCCTCCACTTT
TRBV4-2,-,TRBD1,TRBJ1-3,CASSQVGTGLSSGNTIYF,TGTGCCAGCAGCCAAGTTGGGACAGGGCTAAGCTCTGGAAACACCATATATTTT
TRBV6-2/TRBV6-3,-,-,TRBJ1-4,CASSYVGAWNEKLFF,TGTGCCAGCAGTTATGTGGGGGCTTGGAATGAAAAACTGTTTTTT
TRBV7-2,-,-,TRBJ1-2,CATTPIANYGYTF,TGTGCCACCACCCCGATCGCTAACTATGGCTACACCTTC
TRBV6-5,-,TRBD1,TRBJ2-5,CASSQRQGARETQYF,TGTGCCAGCAGCCAAAGACAGGGGGCGAGGGAGACCCAGTACTTC
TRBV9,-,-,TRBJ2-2,CASSVGQGGPTGELFF,TGTGCCAGCAGCGTAGGACAGGGAGGACCTACCGGGGAGCTGTTTTTT
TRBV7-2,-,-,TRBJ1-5,CASSTHGGNQPQHF,TGTGCCAGCAGCACCCATGGGGGCAATCAGCCCCAGCATTTT
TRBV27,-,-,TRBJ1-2,CASSRTGNYGYTF,TGTGCCAGCAGTCGTACCGGAAACTATGGCTACACCTTC
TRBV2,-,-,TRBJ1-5,CASSEGLTMVQPQHF,TGTGCCAGCAGTGAAGGTCTGACAATGGTCCAGCCCCAGCATTTT
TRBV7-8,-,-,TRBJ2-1,CASSLYGEQFF,TGTGCCAGCAGCTTATATGGTGAGCAGTTCTTC
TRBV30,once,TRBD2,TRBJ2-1,CAWSVLSGSIVEQFF,TGTGCCTGGAGTGTACTTAGCGGGAGCATTGTTGAGCAGTTCTTC
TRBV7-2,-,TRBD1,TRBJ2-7,CASSLIDRVSSYEQYF,TGTGCCAGCAGCCTAATCGACAGGGTATCCTCCTACGAGCAGTACTTC
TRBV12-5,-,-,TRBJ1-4,CASGPGVSGRPNEKLFF,TGTGCTAGTGGTCCCGGGGTATCGGGACGGCCTAATGAAAAACTGTTTTTT
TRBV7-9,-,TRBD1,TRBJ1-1,CASSSRARDRGSTEAFF,TGTGCCAGCAGCTCCCGGGCCCGGGACAGGGGTAGCACTGAAGCTTTCTTT
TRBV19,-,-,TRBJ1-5,CATEAGTTRNQPQHF,TGTGCCACCGAGGCCGGTACCACACGCAATCAGCCCCAGCATTTT
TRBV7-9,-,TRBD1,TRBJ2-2,CASSAPRDRGLNTGELFF,TGTGCCAGCAGCGCCCCCCGGGACAGGGGGCTTAACACCGGGGAGCTGTTTTTT
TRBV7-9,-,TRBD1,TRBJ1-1,CASSHRGAEAFF,TGTGCCAGCAGCCACAGGGGGGCTGAAGCTTTCTTT
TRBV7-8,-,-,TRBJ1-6,CASSFRMGAGSPLHF,TGTGCCAGCAGCTTCAGGATGGGGGCCGGTTCACCCCTCCACTTT
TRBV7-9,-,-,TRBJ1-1,CASSLAQGTEAFF,TGTGCCAGCAGCTTAGCCCAGGGGACTGAAGCTTTCTTT
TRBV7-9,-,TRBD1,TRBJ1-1,CASETGQGNTEAFF,TGTGCCAGCGAAACAGGACAGGGGAACACTGAAGCTTTCTTT
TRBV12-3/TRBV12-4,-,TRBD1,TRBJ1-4,CASNRGREALFF,TGTGCCAGCAATAGGGGGCGCGAGGCCCTGTTTTTT
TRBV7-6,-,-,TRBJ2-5,CASSLARRLGGTQYF,TGTGCCAGCAGCTTAGCCCGGCGTCTGGGAGGGACCCAGTACTTC
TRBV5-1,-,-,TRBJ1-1,CASTLASGPNTEAFF,TGCGCCAGCACTTTGGCCTCGGGCCCGAACACTGAAGCTTTCTTT
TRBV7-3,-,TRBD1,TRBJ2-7,CASSPQGTGYYEQYF,TGTGCCAGCAGCCCACAAGGGACAGGGTACTACGAGCAGTACTTC
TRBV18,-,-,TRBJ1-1,CASSNTGTFREAFF,TGTGCCAGCTCAAATACAGGTACCTTCCGTGAAGCTTTCTTT
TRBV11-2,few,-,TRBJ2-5,CASTYSRGGTQYF,TGTGCCAGCACCTATAGTCGGGGCGGGACCCAGTACTTC
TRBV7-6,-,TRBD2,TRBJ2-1,CASSPQGLAGVNEQFF,TGTGCCAGCAGCCCCCAGGGACTAGCGGGGGTCAATGAGCAGTTCTTC